The sequence of this TCR beta chain was determined in a study of T cell responses to AZD1222 COVID-19 vaccine. Findings and caveats of the study: Baseline serostatus was positive in only six or seven AZD1222 recipients.

As to this clone: Its antigen is as yet unknown.

Germline V gives CDR1 SGHRS, CDR2 YFSETQ. Trimming took 4 bases from V and 0 from J, leaving 13 bases between them. The CDR3 consists of 15 residues. Profiling relied on immunoSEQ multiplex PCR, and the TCRdb table lists in-frame clones only, not all of them. The sample holds approximately 110,000 clones, about 80% seen once. The TCR sequence derives from an adult in good health. The chain joins TRBV5-1 to TRBJ2-5; D gene ambiguous. The sample in question was peripheral blood, obtained on day 0 of AZD1222 vaccination. The CDR3 region is CASSRSQSNQETQYF. In DNA, the CDR3 is TGCGCCAGCAGCAGGTCCCAGTCTAACCAAGAGACCCAGTACTTC.